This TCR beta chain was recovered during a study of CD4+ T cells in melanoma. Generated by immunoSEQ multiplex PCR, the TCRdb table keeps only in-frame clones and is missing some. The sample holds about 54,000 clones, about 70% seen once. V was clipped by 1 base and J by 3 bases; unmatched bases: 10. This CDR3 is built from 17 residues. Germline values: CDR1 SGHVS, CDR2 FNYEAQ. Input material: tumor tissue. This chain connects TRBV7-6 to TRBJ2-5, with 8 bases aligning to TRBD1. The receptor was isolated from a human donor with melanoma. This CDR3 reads CASSLEPGGAPEETQYF. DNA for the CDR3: TGTGCCAGCAGCTTAGAACCAGGGGGCGCCCCCGAAGAGACCCAGTACTTC.